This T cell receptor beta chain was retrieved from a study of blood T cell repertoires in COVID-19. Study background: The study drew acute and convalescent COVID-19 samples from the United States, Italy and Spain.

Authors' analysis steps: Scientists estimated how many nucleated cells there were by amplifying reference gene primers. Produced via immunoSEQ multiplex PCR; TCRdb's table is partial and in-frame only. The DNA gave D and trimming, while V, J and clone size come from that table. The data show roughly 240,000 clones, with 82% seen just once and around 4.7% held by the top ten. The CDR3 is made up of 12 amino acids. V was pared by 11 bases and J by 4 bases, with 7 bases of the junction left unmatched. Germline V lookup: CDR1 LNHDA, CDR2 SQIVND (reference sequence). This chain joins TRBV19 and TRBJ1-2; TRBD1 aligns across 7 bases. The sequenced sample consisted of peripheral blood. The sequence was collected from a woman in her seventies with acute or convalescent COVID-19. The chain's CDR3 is CAQETGSYGYTF. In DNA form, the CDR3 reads TGTGCCCAAGAGACAGGGAGCTATGGCTACACCTTC.